These 20 T cell receptor beta chains originate from one sample sequenced in a study of T cell responses to AZD1222 COVID-19 vaccine. Using immunoSEQ multiplex PCR, the repertoire was profiled, and TCRdb retains in-frame clones only, with some absent. The sample yields more than 100,000 clones, 93% seen once. The sequencing used peripheral blood, collected on day 0 of AZD1222 vaccination. The receptors here all came from an adult in good health.

The rearrangement joins TRBV27 to TRBJ2-7; TRBD1 aligns across 7 bases. This CDR3 contains 14 residues. V trimming: 5 bases; J trimming: 0 bases; junction bases outside the gene matches: 4. CDR1 and CDR2 from the germline V gene are MNHEY and SMNVEV (reference sequence). Written as DNA, the CDR3 is TGTGCCAGCAGTCTCCGACAGGGCTCCTACGAGCAGTACTTC. Its translation is CASSLRQGSYEQYF.

The chain joins TRBV29-1 to TRBJ2-2, with 9 bases aligning to TRBD1. Germline CDR1 is SQVTM and CDR2 is ANQGSEA. This CDR3 region has 14 residues. The chain's CDR3 is CSGWGQGNTGELFF. The CDR3 DNA follows: TGCAGTGGGTGGGGACAGGGAAACACCGGGGAGCTGTTTTTT.

A few counts support this clone. The chain links TRBV6-5 to TRBJ1-5; TRBD1 matches 7 bases. Germline CDR1 is MNHEY and CDR2 is SVGAGI. The V and J ends lost 6 bases and 4 bases, in that order; junction bases with no gene match: 6. This CDR3 has 14 residues. DNA for the CDR3: TGTGCCAGCAGGGACAGGATTTTAAATCAGCCCCAGCATTTT. Its translation is CASRDRILNQPQHF.

The chain has TRBV7-7 and TRBJ2-7; perhaps D is TRBD1 or TRBD2 (5 bases each). CDR1 is SSHAT and CDR2 is FNYEAQ in the germline V gene (reference sequence). Trimming took off 0 bases at V and 2 bases at J, with 11 bases between the two ends. The CDR3 runs 15 residues. The CDR3 sequence is CASSLATGTPYEQYF. In DNA form, the CDR3 reads TGTGCCAGCAGCTTAGCCACCGGGACGCCCTACGAGCAGTACTTC.

The count of this clone is one. The chain employs TRBV3-1 (or the pseudogene TRBV3-2) and TRBJ2-2, with 10 bases aligning to TRBD2. With V trimmed by 4 bases and J by 7 bases, 12 bases remained unmatched. CDR3 length: 17 residues. Germline V gene data show CDR1 as LGHDT and CDR2 as YNNKEL (reference sequence). CDR3 in DNA: TGTGCCAGCAGCCCCGTGGGGCTAGCGGGAGTTGGCGGGGAGCTGTTTTTT. Protein sequence: CASSPVGLAGVGGELFF.

V usage is TRBV29-1 and J usage is TRBJ2-4, with D unresolved. CDR1 and CDR2 from the germline V gene are SQVTM and ANQGSEA. The CDR3 covers 13 residues. Between the trimmed V and J ends, which lost 7 bases and 3 bases, there was a span of 13 bases. This chain's CDR3 is CSASVRYKNIQYF. The CDR3 DNA reads as TGCAGCGCCTCAGTTAGGTACAAAAACATTCAGTACTTC.

The chain is built from TRBV25-1 and TRBJ1-1; TRBD1 might be the D (6 bases). Germline V lookup: CDR1 MGHDK, CDR2 SYGVNS. There are 13 residues in the CDR3. Trimming removed 5 bases at V and 1 base at J, with 8 bases between. This CDR3 is CASSPTGNTEAFF. CDR3 DNA: TGTGCCAGCAGTCCGACAGGGAACACTGAAGCTTTCTTT.

This chain uses TRBV9 with TRBJ1-1; D is perhaps TRBD1 (5 bases). The V end was cut by 0 bases, the J end by 5 bases, with 11 bases between. Germline V CDR1 and CDR2: SGDLS, YYNGEE. The CDR3 totals 14 residues. This CDR3 reads CASSVVDSVTEAFF. The CDR3 region has the DNA TGTGCCAGCAGCGTAGTAGACAGTGTGACTGAAGCTTTCTTT.

The J gene is TRBJ2-1, the V gene TRBV4-3; D gene ambiguous. V lost 0 bases to trimming and J lost 1 base, with 10 bases between them. Germline CDR1 is LGHNA and CDR2 is YSLEER. The CDR3 runs to 16 residues. The CDR3 coding sequence is TGCGCCAGCAGCCAAGAAGTAGATTCGTCCTACAATGAGCAGTTCTTC. It translates to CASSQEVDSSYNEQFF.

V gene TRBV4-1 combines with J gene TRBJ2-7; D ambiguous. V was cut by 1 base and J by 7 bases, with 14 bases left in between. CDR3 length equals 14 residues. In germline, CDR1 is MGHRA, CDR2 YSYEKL. Here the CDR3 reads CASSQVTVLGEQYF. CDR3 nucleotide sequence: TGCGCCAGCAGCCAAGTAACCGTACTGGGGGAGCAGTACTTC.

The chain is built from TRBV6-5 and TRBJ1-2; D not resolved. The CDR3 loop spans 13 amino acids. Germline V gives CDR1 MNHEY, CDR2 SVGAGI. Between the trimmed V and J ends, which lost 4 bases and 5 bases, there was a span of 11 bases. Written as DNA, the CDR3 is TGTGCCAGCAGTTCTTTCTATGGGTATGGCTACACCTTC. It codes for CASSSFYGYGYTF.

This rearrangement joins TRBV3-1 (or the pseudogene TRBV3-2) to TRBJ2-3; D is uncertain. The CDR3 sequence is 13 residues long. Germline CDR1 reads LGHDT; CDR2 reads YNNKEL (reference sequence). V was trimmed by 1 base and J by 11 bases, leaving 13 bases between them. The CDR3 is CASSQGGPVEQYF. The CDR3 DNA follows: TGTGCCAGCAGCCAAGGAGGACCTGTAGAGCAGTATTTT.

The J gene is TRBJ2-5, the V gene TRBV9, with unresolved D. The CDR3 has 11 amino acids. V lost 4 bases, J lost 5 bases, and 6 bases lay in between. From germline, CDR1 is SGDLS and CDR2 YYNGEE. The CDR3 coding sequence is TGTGCCAGCAGCTCAGATGAGACCCAGTACTTC. Translating gives CASSSDETQYF.

The chain joins TRBV30 to TRBJ2-1, with D perhaps matching TRBD1 (6 bases). The V and J ends lost 3 bases and 6 bases respectively, with 15 bases between them. Germline CDR1 is GTSNPN and CDR2 is SVGIG (reference sequence). The CDR3 runs to 14 residues. CDR3 DNA: TGTGCCTGGAGGGACAGTCCTCTCTTCAATGAGCAGTTCTTC. Translating it yields CAWRDSPLFNEQFF.

The V gene is TRBV27, the J gene TRBJ2-7; no definite D call. V was shortened by 3 bases and J by 2 bases, with 20 bases between the two germline ends. Per germline, CDR1 MNHEY and CDR2 SMNVEV (reference sequence). The CDR3 consists of 17 residues. The CDR3 DNA reads as TGTGCCAGCAGTTTTCAACCCAGCGCCAACCGGGCCTACGAGCAGTACTTC. Its translation: CASSFQPSANRAYEQYF.

This clone was recorded only once. The rearrangement links TRBV18 to TRBJ1-4; D perhaps matches TRBD1 (5 bases). Germline V gene lookup returns CDR1 KGHSH and CDR2 LQKENI. V lost 4 bases, J lost 2 bases, and 11 bases lay in between. The CDR3 loop spans 15 amino acids. The CDR3 loop reads CASSRVRATNEKLFF. CDR3 nucleotide sequence: TGTGCCAGCTCACGAGTCAGGGCTACTAATGAAAAACTGTTTTTT.

This chain links TRBV30 with TRBJ2-7, with a weak D call TRBD2 (6 bases). Germline V lookup: CDR1 GTSNPN, CDR2 SVGIG (reference sequence). The CDR3 has 12 residues. Trimming stripped 5 bases from V and 4 bases from J, with 12 bases between. The CDR3 DNA reads as TGTGCCTGGGCCGAGGGAGGATACGAGCAGTACTTC. It translates to CAWAEGGYEQYF.

The V and J genes are TRBV2 and TRBJ1-1; D possibly corresponds to TRBD1 (5 bases). From germline, CDR1 is SNHLY and CDR2 FYNNEI. CDR3 length equals 14 residues. Trimming pared 7 bases from V and 3 bases from J, leaving 15 bases between. The CDR3 region is CASNQQVTDTEAFF. In nucleotides, the CDR3 is TGTGCCAGCAACCAACAGGTAACGGACACTGAAGCTTTCTTT.

This chain joins TRBV6-2 or TRBV6-3 and TRBJ2-7, with 8 bases lining up with TRBD1. From germline, CDR1 is MNHEY and CDR2 SVGEGT. The CDR3 loop spans 14 amino acids. V lost 2 bases to trimming and J lost 5 bases; unmatched junction nucleotides: 5. CDR3 nucleotides: TGTGCCAGCAGTTACGGCGGGACAGGTAACGAGCAGTACTTC. As protein: CASSYGGTGNEQYF.

This sequence joins TRBV7-3 and TRBJ2-1; 14 nucleotides line up with TRBD2. Trimming removed 3 bases from V and 9 bases from J; junction bases left unmatched: 4. Germline assignment: CDR1 SGHTA and CDR2 FQGTGA. CDR3 length equals 15 residues. CDR3 coding DNA: TGTGCCAGCAGCTTGGGACTAGCGGGAGCGGGTGAGCAGTTCTTC. Amino acids: CASSLGLAGAGEQFF.